These 32 T cell receptor beta chains were sequenced from one sample in a study of response to subunit inactivated influenza vaccine. From the RT-PCR reads, TCRdb called clonotypes with MiXCR, one entry per CDR3 protein. The sample lists 500,000 or so distinct CDR3 sequences, about 17% occurring once. The source was CD4+ T cells sorted from PBMCs, collected less than 25 months after vaccination. These receptors were collected from a man aged 50 to 75 who received an inactivated influenza vaccine.

J is TRBJ2-3 and V is TRBV20-1; 8 bases agree with TRBD2. The CDR3 is made up of 17 amino acids. Looked up from germline, CDR1 is DFQATT and CDR2 is SNEGSKA (reference sequence). V trimming: 0 bases; J trimming: 2 bases; junction bases outside the gene matches: 10. The chain's CDR3 is CSARDWRRGVITDTQYF. In nucleotides, the CDR3 is TGCAGTGCTAGAGATTGGCGGCGGGGGGTAATCACAGATACGCAGTATTTT.

The chain couples TRBV4-3 to TRBJ2-1; D uncertain. This CDR3 is built from 16 residues. Per germline, CDR1 LGHNA and CDR2 YSLEER. Trimming shortened V by 0 bases and J by 0 bases, and 9 bases separated the two germline ends. DNA for the CDR3: TGCGCCAGCAGCCAAGAGGCCCGGAGCTCCTACAATGAGCAGTTCTTC. It translates to CASSQEARSSYNEQFF.

This clonotype has only a few counts. No DNA is shown, since the ends of the CDR3 on it are uncertain; the CDR3 is the one TCRdb lists. CDR3 sequence reads: CASSSSTSGRDHEQYF. The V gene is TRBV12-3 or TRBV12-4, the J gene TRBJ2-7; TRBD2 is the table's D call, not checked against the DNA. The CDR3 has 16 amino acids, counting both end residues.

The chain is built from TRBV11-2 and TRBJ2-3; TRBD1 aligns across 8 bases. CDR3 length: 14 amino acids. V gave up 4 bases and J gave up 5 bases; unmatched junction bases: 5. CDR1 is SGHAT, CDR2 FQNNGV, per germline. This chain's CDR3 is CASSSGQGKDTQYF. CDR3 bases: TGTGCCAGCAGCTCCGGACAGGGAAAAGATACGCAGTATTTT.

CDR3 DNA sequence: TGCAGTGCCCCTACAGGGAATTCTGGCTACACCTTC. This translates into CSAPTGNSGYTF. This chain links TRBV20-1 with TRBJ1-2; D is possibly TRBD1 (6 bases). There are 12 residues in the CDR3. V dropped 6 bases and J dropped 7 bases, with 15 bases sitting between them. Germline CDR1 DFQATT, CDR2 SNEGSKA (reference sequence).

Ten or more counts support this clonotype. The chain is built from TRBV5-1 and TRBJ2-1; D is tentatively TRBD1 or TRBD2 (8 bases each). Trimming removed 0 bases from V and 4 bases from J, with 26 bases in between. CDR1 is SGHRS and CDR2 is YFSETQ in the germline V gene. The length of the CDR3 is 20 residues. The CDR3 bases are TGCGCCAGCAGCTTGGTAGGACTAGCCACAGGGGGGGTCAATTACAATGAGCAGTTCTTC. It is translated as CASSLVGLATGGVNYNEQFF.

In this sample, this clonotype turned up many times. This chain joins TRBV5-6 and TRBJ2-3; 7 bases are shared with TRBD1. The germline V gene has CDR1 SGHDT and CDR2 YYEEEE. This CDR3 has 16 amino acids. J was trimmed by 2 bases and V by 5 bases; bases with no gene match: 11. CDR3: CASSFTGATVTDTQYF. Written as DNA, the CDR3 is TGTGCCAGCAGTTTCACAGGGGCCACCGTCACAGATACGCAGTATTTT. The full variable domain, with the rest looked up from reference TRBV5-6 and TRBJ2-3, is DAGVTQSPTHLIKTRGQQVTLRCSPKSGHDTVSWYQQALGQGPQFIFQYYEEEERQRGNFPDRFSGHQFPNYSSELNVNALLLGDSALYLCASSFTGATVTDTQYFGPGTRLTVL.

The rearrangement uses TRBV28 and TRBJ2-7; TRBD1 aligns across 9 bases. This CDR3 is 14 amino acids long. The germline V gene encodes CDR1 MDHEN and CDR2 SYDVKM. Trimming at V came to 5 bases and at J to 7 bases, leaving 9 bases not matched to a gene. The CDR3 region is CASSPGGTGYEQYF. As DNA, the CDR3 is TGTGCCAGCAGTCCAGGAGGGACAGGGTATGAGCAGTACTTC.

This clonotype has ten or more counts. The rearrangement links TRBV12-3 or TRBV12-4 to TRBJ1-1; the D is unclear. The CDR3 has 18 amino acids. V lost 0 bases, J lost 1 base, and 18 bases lay in between. CDR3 sequence (DNA): TGTGCCAGCAGTTTAGCTCGAGGTTATGGCACCCCGAACACTGAAGCTTTCTTT. Protein: CASSLARGYGTPNTEAFF.

This clonotype has more than one count but fewer than ten. This rearrangement joins TRBV28 to TRBJ2-7; D remains ambiguous. CDR3 length: 12 residues. Between the trimmed V and J ends, which lost 7 bases and 3 bases, there was a span of 10 bases. The germline gives CDR1 MDHEN, CDR2 SYDVKM. CDR3 DNA sequence: TGTGCCAGCACTCTTGGTGACTACGAGCAGTACTTC. It codes for CASTLGDYEQYF.

The V call is TRBV7-2, the J call TRBJ2-3; D not resolved. The V end was cut by 0 bases, the J end by 3 bases, with 10 bases between. Germline lookup yields CDR1 SGHTA and CDR2 FQGNSA. This CDR3 is built from 15 residues. CDR3 bases: TGTGCCAGCAGCTTAGCGGCGGTTGGGACAGATACGCAGTATTTT. It specifies CASSLAAVGTDTQYF.

A remark on this clonotype: Mismatch with germline at one junction end may stem from a read error. This rearrangement joins TRBV18 to TRBJ2-5; 8 nucleotides line up with TRBD1. In germline, CDR1 is KGHSH, CDR2 LQKENI. The length of the CDR3 is 12 residues. CDR3 DNA: TGTGCCACCTCAGGGGGCGAAGAGACCCAGTACTTC. It translates to CATSGGEETQYF. The full variable domain, in which reference TRBV18 and TRBJ2-5 provide the parts outside the CDR3, is NAGVMQNPRHLVRRRGQEARLRCSPMKGHSHVYWYRQLPEEGLKFMVYLQKENIIDESGMPKERFSAEFPKEGPSILRIQQVVRGDSAAYFCATSGGEETQYFGPGTRLLVL.

The chain is built from TRBV3-1 and TRBJ1-2, with unresolved D. This CDR3 has 14 residues. In germline, CDR1 is LGHDT, CDR2 YNNKEL (reference sequence). The germline V and J ends were trimmed by 1 base and 5 bases, with 11 bases remaining between them. The CDR3 sequence: CASSQGRLGYGYTF. CDR3 bases: TGTGCCAGCAGCCAAGGTCGTTTGGGGTATGGCTACACCTTC.

The J gene is TRBJ2-5, the V gene TRBV5-1; D is possibly TRBD1 (6 bases). Per the germline V gene, CDR1 is SGHRS and CDR2 is YFSETQ. The germline V and J ends were trimmed by 4 bases and 5 bases, with 21 bases remaining between them. This CDR3 contains 16 residues. CDR3 protein: CASSRMGQQNGETQYF. The CDR3 region has the DNA TGCGCCAGCAGCCGGATGGGACAACAAAATGGGGAGACCCAGTACTTC.

This chain links TRBV12-3 or TRBV12-4 with TRBJ1-5; TRBD1 is a possible D gene (6 bases). Trimming pared 6 bases from V and 5 bases from J, leaving 11 bases between. This CDR3 is built from 13 residues. CDR3 nucleotide sequence: TGTGCCAGCAGCATACAGGGAGATCAGCCCCAGCATTTT. This gives the protein CASSIQGDQPQHF.

This clonotype has just a few counts. V usage is TRBV4-3 and J usage is TRBJ1-6; D is ambiguous. Germline loops: CDR1 LGHNA, CDR2 YSLEER. Deletions cut 0 bases from V and 2 bases from J, with 14 bases between. CDR3 length equals 18 residues. The CDR3 region has the DNA TGCGCCAGCAGCCAAGAGTACAGCCCCAGAGCCTATAATTCACCCCTCCACTTT. It is translated as CASSQEYSPRAYNSPLHF.

The rearrangement uses TRBV20-1 and TRBJ1-4; D is possibly TRBD1 (5 bases). Germline lookup yields CDR1 DFQATT and CDR2 SNEGSKA (reference sequence). CDR3 length: 13 residues. Deletions cut 3 bases from V and 4 bases from J, with 9 bases between. CDR3 DNA: TGCAGTGCTAGGAGCCAGGGTAATGAAAAACTGTTTTTT. It translates to CSARSQGNEKLFF.

This clonotype was counted only a few times. This sequence joins TRBV4-3 and TRBJ2-3; possible D gene TRBD1, 5 bases. The length of the CDR3 is 14 residues. Trimming stripped 1 base from V and 8 bases from J, with 13 bases between. The germline gives CDR1 LGHNA, CDR2 YSLEER. In DNA, the CDR3 is TGCGCCAGCAGCCAAGGACAGAGCACCCCTACGCAGTATTTT. Protein sequence: CASSQGQSTPTQYF.

V gene TRBV4-3 combines with J gene TRBJ2-4, with D perhaps matching TRBD2 (5 bases). Germline V gene data show CDR1 as LGHNA and CDR2 as YSLEER. The ends were cut back, 5 bases at V and 10 bases at J, with 18 bases in the middle. This CDR3 comprises 14 residues. CDR3 amino acids: CASSTAREPGIQYF. The CDR3 DNA reads TGCGCCAGCAGCACGGCAAGGGAGCCCGGAATTCAGTACTTC.

CDR3 DNA sequence: TGTGCCAGTAGTCCTGCAGCGAACACCGGGGAGCTGTTTTTT. Encoded protein: CASSPAANTGELFF. The V call is TRBV19, the J call TRBJ2-2; D gene uncertain. The V gene lost 5 bases and the J gene lost 0 bases, with 7 bases spanning the gap. The CDR3 extends over 14 amino acids. Germline V gene lookup returns CDR1 LNHDA and CDR2 SQIVND (reference sequence).

This clonotype was seen at least ten times. The chain combines TRBV4-1 with TRBJ1-1, with a weak D call TRBD1 (6 bases). The CDR3 consists of 14 residues. The germline V and J ends were trimmed by 7 bases and 5 bases, with 17 bases remaining between them. CDR1 is MGHRA, CDR2 YSYEKL, per germline. The CDR3 sequence is CASTSARGRTEAFF. In nucleotides, the CDR3 is TGCGCCAGCACCAGTGCAAGGGGGAGAACTGAAGCTTTCTTT.

This clonotype was recorded at least ten times. The rearrangement uses TRBV5-1 and TRBJ1-1, with 7 nucleotides matching TRBD1. V was clipped by 5 bases and J by 7 bases; unmatched bases: 11. The CDR3 runs 14 residues. The V gene's germline CDR1 is SGHRS and CDR2 YFSETQ. For the CDR3, the DNA is TGCGCCAGCAGTTGGGCAGGGGGATTGAATGAAGCTTTCTTT. Its protein product is CASSWAGGLNEAFF.

This clonotype appeared a few times. The chain recombines TRBV5-6 with TRBJ1-5; 8 nucleotides agree with TRBD1. The CDR3 is 15 amino acids. V shed 3 bases, J shed 2 bases, and the junction held 4 bases outside the gene matches. CDR1 and CDR2 from the germline V gene are SGHDT and YYEEEE. In nucleotides, the CDR3 is TGTGCCAGCAGCTCGAACAGGGGGGGCAATCAGCCCCAGCATTTT. It codes for CASSSNRGGNQPQHF.

This clonotype was recorded many times. V and J are TRBV5-1 and TRBJ2-3; 8 nucleotides line up with TRBD2. Germline CDR1 reads SGHRS; CDR2 reads YFSETQ. This CDR3 spans 13 amino acids. V shed 8 bases and J 6 bases; nucleotides not matched to a gene: 8. The CDR3 bases are TGCGCCAGTGCGGGGGGACTCGGGGATACGCAGTATTTT. Translating it yields CASAGGLGDTQYF.

This chain uses TRBV12-3 or TRBV12-4 with TRBJ1-3, with TRBD1 identical over 7 bases. The CDR3 consists of 16 residues. Trimming at V came to 6 bases and at J to 0 bases, leaving 8 bases not matched to a gene. The CDR3 loop reads CASSLDRVLSGNTIYF. In DNA form, the CDR3 reads TGTGCCAGCAGCCTCGACAGGGTCCTCTCTGGAAACACCATATATTTT.

The chain links TRBV13 to TRBJ2-7, with 8 bases identical to TRBD1. This CDR3 has 19 residues. V trimming: 4 bases; J trimming: 0 bases; junction bases outside the gene matches: 17. Germline V gene lookup returns CDR1 PRHDT and CDR2 FYEKMQ (reference sequence). Written as DNA, the CDR3 is TGTGCCAGCAGCTCGGACAGGGCGAAACTAGCACCCAGCTCCTACGAGCAGTACTTC. It is translated as CASSSDRAKLAPSSYEQYF.

The DNA for the CDR3 is TGCGCCAGCAGGAGGGAGGGGTCCACTAATGAAAAACTGTTTTTT. It translates to CASRREGSTNEKLFF. The chain couples TRBV5-1 to TRBJ1-4; D possibly corresponds to TRBD1 (5 bases). This CDR3 is 15 amino acids long. CDR1 is SGHRS, CDR2 YFSETQ, per germline. V lost 5 bases and J lost 2, with 13 bases in between.

This chain connects TRBV18 to TRBJ2-3; D remains ambiguous. Germline values: CDR1 KGHSH, CDR2 LQKENI. The CDR3 loop spans 13 amino acids. Trimming left V 1 base short and J 2 bases short, with 4 bases between. DNA of the CDR3: TGTGCCAGCTCACCACTCGCCACAGATACGCAGTATTTT. It yields the protein CASSPLATDTQYF.

The chain uses TRBV20-1 and TRBJ2-2, with 14 bases fitting TRBD2. V lost 3 bases to trimming and J lost 4 bases; unmatched junction nucleotides: 4. CDR1 and CDR2 (germline): DFQATT, SNEGSKA (reference sequence). The CDR3 totals 16 residues. CDR3 amino acids: CSARAGLAGGTGELFF. The DNA of the CDR3 is TGCAGTGCTAGGGCCGGACTAGCGGGAGGCACCGGGGAGCTGTTTTTT.

The rearrangement joins TRBV6-1 to TRBJ2-7; 13 nucleotides agree with TRBD2. The V gene end was trimmed by 3 bases and the J gene end by 2 bases; junction bases not matched to a gene: 4. Germline CDR1 MNHNS, CDR2 SASEGT. The CDR3 contains 16 residues. The CDR3 here is CASSDKGLAGTYEQYF. The CDR3 bases are TGTGCCAGCAGTGACAAGGGACTAGCGGGAACCTACGAGCAGTACTTC.

The chain employs TRBV7-9 and TRBJ2-7, with 10 nucleotides matching TRBD1. Germline V gene lookup returns CDR1 SEHNR and CDR2 FQNEAQ (reference sequence). This CDR3 is 15 amino acids long. V was clipped by 4 bases and J by 5 bases; unmatched bases: 8. The CDR3 region is CASSYWTGGNDEQYF. CDR3 DNA sequence: TGTGCCAGCAGCTACTGGACAGGGGGTAACGACGAGCAGTACTTC.

The chain joins TRBV6-2 or TRBV6-3 to TRBJ1-2; tentative D call: TRBD1 (6 bases). Germline CDR1 reads MNHEY; CDR2 reads SVGEGT. V lost 8 bases, J lost 7 bases, and 14 bases lay in between. The CDR3 extends over 12 amino acids. The CDR3 spells CASDETGFGYTF. The CDR3 nucleotides are TGTGCCAGCGATGAAACAGGGTTTGGCTACACCTTC.